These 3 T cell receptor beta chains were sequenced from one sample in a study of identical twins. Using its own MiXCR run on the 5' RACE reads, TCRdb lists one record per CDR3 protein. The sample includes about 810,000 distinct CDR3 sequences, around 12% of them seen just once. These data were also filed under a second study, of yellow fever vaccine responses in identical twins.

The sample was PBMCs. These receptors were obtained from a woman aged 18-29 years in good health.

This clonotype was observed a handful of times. In DNA form, the CDR3 reads TGCAGTGCTCACCACTCTGGGGCCAACGTCCTGACTTTC. Protein product: CSAHHSGANVLTF. This chain links TRBV20-1 with TRBJ2-6; D call uncertain. Germline CDR1 is DFQATT and CDR2 is SNEGSKA (reference sequence). The CDR3 length is 13 residues. V was cut by 5 bases and J by 0 bases, with 5 bases left in between.

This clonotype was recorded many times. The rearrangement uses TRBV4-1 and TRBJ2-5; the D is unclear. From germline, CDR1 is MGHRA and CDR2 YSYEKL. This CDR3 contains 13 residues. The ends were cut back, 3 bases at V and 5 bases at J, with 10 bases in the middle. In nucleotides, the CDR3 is TGCGCCAGCAGCCACTTTCTAGAGGAGACCCAGTACTTC. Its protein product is CASSHFLEETQYF.

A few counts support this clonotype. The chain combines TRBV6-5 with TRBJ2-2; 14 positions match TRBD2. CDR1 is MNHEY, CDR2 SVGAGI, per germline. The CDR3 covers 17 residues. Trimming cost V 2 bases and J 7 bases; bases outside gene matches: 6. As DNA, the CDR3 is TGTGCCAGCAGTTACCGCGGAGGACTAGCGGGAGGCGGGGAGCTGTTTTTT. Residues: CASSYRGGLAGGGELFF.